The entry that follows covers one TCR beta chain sequence. No antigen is known for it. The sample is drawn from a study of siplizumab effects on memory and regulatory T cells. Whole-study findings and limits: For mappable alloreactive CD4+ clones, the mean Treg-derived fraction was 68.8% with siplizumab and around 27% in controls. Few alloreactive clones mapped to unstimulated subsets. The alloresponse seemed to draw substantially on naive T cells, which appeared more diverse than memory cells.

CDR3 size: 14 residues. Trimming removed 7 bases at V and 3 bases at J, with 16 bases between. CDR1 and CDR2 from the germline V gene are MDHEN and SYDVKM. Per sample, the assay covered 80,000 to 100,000 TCR templates. Data came from immunoSEQ multiplex PCR; TCRdb stores just in-frame clones and leaves some out. Among 100,000 or so clones listed, roughly 90% were seen once. The chain couples TRBV28 to TRBJ2-7, with D possibly TRBD1 on 6 matching bases. The sequencing input was CD4+ T cells sorted from blood. This sequence originates from a human donor in good health. The CDR3 spells CASKTRQVLYEQYF. The CDR3 DNA reads as TGTGCCAGCAAAACGCGACAGGTCCTCTACGAGCAGTACTTC.